The next 7 T cell receptor beta chains were all read from a single sample in a study of shared clonotypes between healthy human individuals. The data were produced by immunoSEQ multiplex PCR, yet TCRdb's version contains in-frame clones alone and is incomplete. Among approximately 1.9 million clones listed, 85% to 95% were seen once. Naive CD8 populations comprised CD45RO-negative cells positively selected for CCR7, excluding terminally differentiated effector memory CD45RA+ cells. The sequenced sample consisted of naive CD8+ T cells from PBMCs. Receptor source: a man aged 18 to 29 in good health. Some clones in this sample may be carry-over from other donors' samples.

This chain connects TRBV6-1 to TRBJ1-2; D gene uncertain. The CDR3 covers 12 residues. V lost 8 bases and J lost 4, with 11 bases in between. Germline CDR1 reads MNHNS; CDR2 reads SASEGT. CDR3 in DNA: TGTGCCAGCTCAGGAACACTCTATGGCTACACCTTC. This sequence encodes CASSGTLYGYTF.

V usage is TRBV28 and J usage is TRBJ2-1; weak D call: TRBD2 (6 bases). Trimming pared 5 bases from V and 3 bases from J, leaving 17 bases between. The CDR3 totals 16 residues. The germline V gene has CDR1 MDHEN and CDR2 SYDVKM. CDR3 in amino acids: CASSTLRESFYNEQFF. The CDR3 nucleotides read TGTGCCAGCAGTACCCTGCGGGAATCCTTCTACAATGAGCAGTTCTTC.

CDR3 protein: CASGTAASYEQYF. In DNA form, the CDR3 reads TGTGCCAGTGGGACGGCCGCTTCCTACGAGCAGTACTTC. The rearrangement joins TRBV6-6 to TRBJ2-7; D possibly matches TRBD1 or TRBD2 (5 bases each). With 9 bases removed from V and 1 base from J, the gap between germline ends came to 13 bases. The CDR3 totals 13 residues. The germline CDR1 and CDR2 sequences are MNHNY and SVGAGI (reference sequence).

The chain has TRBV28 and TRBJ2-7; the match to TRBD1 covers 8 bases. Germline CDR1 reads MDHEN; CDR2 reads SYDVKM. The J segment lost 6 bases and the V segment lost 8 bases, leaving 12 bases of the junction unmatched. The CDR3 has 14 residues. The CDR3 DNA reads as TGTGCCAGCGACTGGACAGGGTATATGGGCGAGCAGTACTTC. Translation: CASDWTGYMGEQYF.

This chain uses TRBV9 with TRBJ1-2, with 10 bases that match TRBD1. V dropped 4 bases and J dropped 7; count of bases not matched to a gene: 7. The CDR3 contains 14 residues. From germline, CDR1 is SGDLS and CDR2 YYNGEE. The CDR3 protein is CASSQTGTGVGYTF. CDR3 DNA sequence: TGTGCCAGCAGCCAGACCGGGACAGGGGTTGGCTACACCTTC.

The rearrangement joins TRBV7-9 to TRBJ2-3; a weak D match, TRBD2 (5 bases). The V gene lost 5 bases and the J gene lost 6 bases, with 12 bases spanning the gap. CDR3 size: 13 residues. The germline V gene encodes CDR1 SEHNR and CDR2 FQNEAQ (reference sequence). The CDR3 DNA is TGTGCCAGCAGCCCAATGCCGGGGGATACGCAGTATTTT. Translating gives CASSPMPGDTQYF.

This CDR3 is CASSSRQGISDTQYF. The CDR3, as DNA: TGTGCCAGCAGCAGCAGACAGGGGATTTCAGATACGCAGTATTTT. This chain uses TRBV7-6 with TRBJ2-3, with 8 bases lining up with TRBD1. The ends lost 5 bases at V and 4 bases at J; junction bases unmatched: 8. This CDR3 has 15 residues. CDR1 is SGHVS, CDR2 FNYEAQ, per germline.